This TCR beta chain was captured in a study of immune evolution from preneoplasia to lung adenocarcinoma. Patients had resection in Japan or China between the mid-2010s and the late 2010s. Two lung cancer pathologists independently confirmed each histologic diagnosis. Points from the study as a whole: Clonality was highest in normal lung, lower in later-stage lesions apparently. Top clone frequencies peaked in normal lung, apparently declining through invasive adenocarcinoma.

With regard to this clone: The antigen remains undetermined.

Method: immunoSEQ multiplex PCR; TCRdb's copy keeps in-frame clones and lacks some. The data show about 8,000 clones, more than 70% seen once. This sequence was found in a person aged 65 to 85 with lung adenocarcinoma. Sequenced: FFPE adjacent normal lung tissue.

For the CDR3, the DNA is TGTGCCAGCAGCCCGTGGGGGGCGGGCGCCTACAATGAGCAGTTCTTC. Its translation is CASSPWGAGAYNEQFF. The V gene is TRBV7-2, the J gene TRBJ2-1; D tentatively reads TRBD1 or TRBD2 (6 bases each). CDR3 length: 16 amino acids. The V gene's germline CDR1 is SGHTA and CDR2 FQGNSA. V was cut by 5 bases and J by 2 bases, with 16 bases left in between.